The 5 T cell receptor beta chains reported below all come from one sample, sequenced in a study of T cell repertoires in ileal Crohn's disease. Using immunoSEQ multiplex PCR, the repertoire was profiled, and TCRdb retains in-frame clones only, with some absent. The sample lists roughly 2,000 clones; around 86% were seen once. The time point is: neoterminal ileum biopsy at postoperative endoscopy, about 6 months after surgery. Sequencing was done on a sample of ileal tissue. The receptors here all came from an adult with Crohn's disease.

V is TRBV19 and J is TRBJ1-1, with a possible D match to TRBD1 (6 bases). V was clipped by 2 bases and J by 0 bases, with 10 bases between them. Looked up from germline, CDR1 is LNHDA and CDR2 is SQIVND (reference sequence). The CDR3 sequence is 15 residues long. The CDR3 sequence is CASSIPTGMNTEAFF. CDR3 coding DNA: TGTGCCAGTAGTATACCCACAGGGATGAACACTGAAGCTTTCTTT.

The J gene is TRBJ2-1, the V gene TRBV5-1; D is unresolved. This CDR3 has 15 residues. Germline values: CDR1 SGHRS, CDR2 YFSETQ. V gave up 3 bases and J gave up 5 bases, with 15 bases separating them. CDR3 coding DNA: TGCGCCAGCAGCTCCCCAAGGCTGGGAAACAATGAGCAGTTCTTC. It translates to CASSSPRLGNNEQFF.

This rearrangement joins TRBV4-2 to TRBJ2-5, with TRBD2 matching over 12 bases. The V segment lost 1 base and the J segment 4 bases; nucleotides outside the gene matches: 1. The length of the CDR3 is 15 residues. Germline CDR1 reads LGHNA; CDR2 reads YNFKEQ. The CDR3 region has the DNA TGTGCCAGCAGCCAAGGGACTAGCGGGGTAGAGACCCAGTACTTC. This encodes CASSQGTSGVETQYF.

The rearrangement joins TRBV10-3 to TRBJ1-1; maybe TRBD1 (5 bases). The CDR3 is made up of 15 amino acids. V lost 2 bases, J lost 6 bases, and 16 bases lay in between. Germline V gives CDR1 ENHRY, CDR2 SYGVKD. Here the CDR3 reads CAISEGGRDFAEAFF. CDR3 DNA: TGTGCCATCAGTGAGGGGGGGAGGGATTTTGCTGAAGCTTTCTTT.

This clone was picked up one time. The genes are TRBV25-1 and TRBJ2-3; D gene unclear. This CDR3 is 12 amino acids long. Germline V lookup: CDR1 MGHDK, CDR2 SYGVNS. V was pared by 2 bases and J by 3 bases, with 3 bases between. CDR3 residues: CASSEGTDTQYF. The CDR3, as DNA: TGTGCCAGCAGTGAAGGGACAGATACGCAGTATTTT.